The present entry profiles one T cell receptor (beta chain) with its context. Seattle patients were enrolled during active infection and followed longitudinally. Trimming cost V 2 bases and J 5 bases, with 12 bases left between them. This CDR3 contains 14 residues. The V gene's germline CDR1 is MNHNS and CDR2 SASEGT. As processed by the authors: Using reference gene primer amplification, nucleated cell counts were estimated. The assay was immunoSEQ multiplex PCR, and TCRdb's table has in-frame clones only and misses some. For V, J and clone size, that table is used; D and trimming come from the DNA. Here the sample spans fewer than 140,000 clones, over 60% being singletons. These data are taken from a study of blood T cell repertoires in COVID-19. Whole-study context: The origin of the acute and convalescent COVID-19 samples was the United States, Italy and Spain.

Sequencing was carried out using peripheral blood. The sequence derives from an elderly man with COVID-19, enrolled during active disease. The V and J genes are TRBV6-1 and TRBJ1-2; D is uncertain. For the CDR3, the DNA is TGTGCCAGCAGTGAATGGCCGACTATTTATGGCTACACCTTC. It codes for CASSEWPTIYGYTF.